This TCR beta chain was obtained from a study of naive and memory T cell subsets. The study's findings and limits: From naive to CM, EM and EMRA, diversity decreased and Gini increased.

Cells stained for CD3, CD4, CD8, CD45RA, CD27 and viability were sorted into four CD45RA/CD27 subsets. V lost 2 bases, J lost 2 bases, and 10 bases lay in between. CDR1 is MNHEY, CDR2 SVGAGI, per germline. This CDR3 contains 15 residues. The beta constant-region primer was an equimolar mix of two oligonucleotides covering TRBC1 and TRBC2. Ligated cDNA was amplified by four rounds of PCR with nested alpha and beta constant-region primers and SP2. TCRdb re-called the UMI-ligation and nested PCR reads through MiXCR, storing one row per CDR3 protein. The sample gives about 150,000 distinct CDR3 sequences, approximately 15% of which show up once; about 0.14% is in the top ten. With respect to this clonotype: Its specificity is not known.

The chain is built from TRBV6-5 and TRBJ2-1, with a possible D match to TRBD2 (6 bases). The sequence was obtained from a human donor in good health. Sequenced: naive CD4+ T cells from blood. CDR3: CASSYDGGAYNEQFF. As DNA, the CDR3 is TGTGCCAGCAGTTACGACGGGGGAGCCTACAATGAGCAGTTCTTC.